This T cell receptor beta chain was recorded in a study of blood T cell repertoires in COVID-19. Germline V CDR1 and CDR2: SGHRS, YFSETQ. Trimming left V 6 bases short and J 2 bases short, with 13 bases between. CDR3 length: 14 amino acids. Sequenced by immunoSEQ multiplex PCR; TCRdb stores in-frame clones only, minus some. The sample lists about 360,000 clones, about 86% occurring once. The specimen sequenced was peripheral blood. The chain joins TRBV5-1 to TRBJ2-3; D ambiguous. The source is an older woman with COVID-19, enrolled during active disease. The CDR3 spells CASKRGDSTDTQYF. The DNA of the CDR3 is TGCGCCAGCAAGAGAGGTGATTCCACAGATACGCAGTATTTT.